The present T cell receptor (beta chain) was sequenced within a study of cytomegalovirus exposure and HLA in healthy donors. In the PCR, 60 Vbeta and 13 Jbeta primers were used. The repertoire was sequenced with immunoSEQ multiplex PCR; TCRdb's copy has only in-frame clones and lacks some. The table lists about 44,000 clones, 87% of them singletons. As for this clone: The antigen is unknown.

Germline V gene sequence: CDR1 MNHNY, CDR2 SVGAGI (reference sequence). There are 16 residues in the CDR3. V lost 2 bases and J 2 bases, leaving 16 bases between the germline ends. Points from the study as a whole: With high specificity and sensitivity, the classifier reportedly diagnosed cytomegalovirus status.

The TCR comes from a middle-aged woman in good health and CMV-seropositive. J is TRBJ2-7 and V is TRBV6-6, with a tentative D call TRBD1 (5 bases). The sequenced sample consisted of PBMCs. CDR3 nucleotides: TGTGCCAGCAGTTACGGAACACAGCAGGGTACCTACGAGCAGTACTTC. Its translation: CASSYGTQQGTYEQYF.